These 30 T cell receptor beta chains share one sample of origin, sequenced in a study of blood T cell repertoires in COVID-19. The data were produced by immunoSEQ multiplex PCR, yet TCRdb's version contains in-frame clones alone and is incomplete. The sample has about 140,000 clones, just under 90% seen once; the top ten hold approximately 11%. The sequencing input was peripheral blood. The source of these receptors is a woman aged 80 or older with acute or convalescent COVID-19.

The CDR3 sequence is CASSPTGLTNEKLFF. DNA of the CDR3: TGTGCCAGCAGCCCCACAGGGTTGACTAATGAAAAACTGTTTTTT. The chain is built from TRBV7-6 and TRBJ1-4; D possibly corresponds to TRBD1 (6 bases). The CDR3 totals 15 residues. Germline V gene lookup returns CDR1 SGHVS and CDR2 FNYEAQ. Trimming took off 5 bases at V and 2 bases at J, with 12 bases between the two ends.

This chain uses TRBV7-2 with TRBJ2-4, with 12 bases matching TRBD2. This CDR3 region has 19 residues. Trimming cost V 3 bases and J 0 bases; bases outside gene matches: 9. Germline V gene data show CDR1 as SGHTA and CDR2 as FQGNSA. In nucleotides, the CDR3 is TGTGCCAGCAGCTTTCGGACTAGCGGGGAGGCCTTAGCCAAAAACATTCAGTACTTC. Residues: CASSFRTSGEALAKNIQYF.

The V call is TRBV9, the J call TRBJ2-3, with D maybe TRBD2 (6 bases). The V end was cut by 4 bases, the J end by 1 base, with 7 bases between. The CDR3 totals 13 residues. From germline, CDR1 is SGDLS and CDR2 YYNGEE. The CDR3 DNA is TGTGCCAGCAGCTCGGGGGGCACAGATACGCAGTATTTT. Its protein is CASSSGGTDTQYF.

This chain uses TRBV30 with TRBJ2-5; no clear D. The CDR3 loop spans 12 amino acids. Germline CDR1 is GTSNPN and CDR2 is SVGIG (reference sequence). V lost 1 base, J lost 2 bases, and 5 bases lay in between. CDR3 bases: TGTGCCTGGAGTGCTGTTCAAGAGACCCAGTACTTC. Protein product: CAWSAVQETQYF. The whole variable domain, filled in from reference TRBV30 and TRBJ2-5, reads SQTIHQWPATLVQPVGSPLSLECTVEGTSNPNLYWYRQAAGRGLQLLFYSVGIGQISSEVPQNLSASRPQDRQFILSSKKLLLSDSGFYLCAWSAVQETQYFGPGTRLLVL.

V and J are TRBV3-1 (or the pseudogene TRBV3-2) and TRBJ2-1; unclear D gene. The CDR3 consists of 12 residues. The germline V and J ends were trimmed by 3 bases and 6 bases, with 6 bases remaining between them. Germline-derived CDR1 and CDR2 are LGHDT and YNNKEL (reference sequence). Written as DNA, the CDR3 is TGTGCCAGCAGCCATGACACCAATGAGCAGTTCTTC. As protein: CASSHDTNEQFF.

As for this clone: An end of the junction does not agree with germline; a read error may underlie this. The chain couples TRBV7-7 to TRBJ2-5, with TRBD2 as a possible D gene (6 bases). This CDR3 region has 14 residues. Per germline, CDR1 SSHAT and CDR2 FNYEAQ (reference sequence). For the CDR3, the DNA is TGTGCTAGCAGCTCCCTGACTAGGGCTGAGACCCAGTACTTC. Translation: CASSSLTRAETQYF.

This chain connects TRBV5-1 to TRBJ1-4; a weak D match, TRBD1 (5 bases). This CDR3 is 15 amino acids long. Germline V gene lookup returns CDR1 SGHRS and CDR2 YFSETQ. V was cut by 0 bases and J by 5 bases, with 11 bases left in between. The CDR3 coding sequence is TGCGCCAGCAGCTTGGTAGCAGGGTCCAATGAAAAACTGTTTTTT. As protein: CASSLVAGSNEKLFF.

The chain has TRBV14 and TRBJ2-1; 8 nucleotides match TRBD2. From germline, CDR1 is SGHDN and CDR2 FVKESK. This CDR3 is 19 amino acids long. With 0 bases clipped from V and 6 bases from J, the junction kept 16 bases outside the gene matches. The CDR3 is CASSQDWPPASGGLNEQFF. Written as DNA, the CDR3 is TGTGCCAGCAGCCAAGATTGGCCACCGGCAAGCGGGGGCCTCAATGAGCAGTTCTTC.

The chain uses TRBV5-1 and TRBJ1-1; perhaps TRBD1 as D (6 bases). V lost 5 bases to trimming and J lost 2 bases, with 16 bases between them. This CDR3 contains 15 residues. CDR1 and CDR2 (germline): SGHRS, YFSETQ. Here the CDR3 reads CASSTTGQKNTEAFF. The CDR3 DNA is TGCGCCAGCAGTACGACAGGCCAGAAAAACACTGAAGCTTTCTTT.

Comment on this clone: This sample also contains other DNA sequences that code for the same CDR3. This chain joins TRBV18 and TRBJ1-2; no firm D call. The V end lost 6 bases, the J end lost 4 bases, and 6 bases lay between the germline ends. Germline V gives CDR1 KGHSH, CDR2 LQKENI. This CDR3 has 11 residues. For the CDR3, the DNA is TGTGCCAGCTCTGCGGGCTATGGCTACACCTTC. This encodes CASSAGYGYTF.

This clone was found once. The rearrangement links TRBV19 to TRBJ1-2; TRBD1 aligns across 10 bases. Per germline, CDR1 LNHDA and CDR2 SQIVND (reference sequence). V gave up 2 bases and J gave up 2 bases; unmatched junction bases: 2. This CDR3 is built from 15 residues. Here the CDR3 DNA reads TGTGCCAGTAGTATAATGGGACAGGGGAACTATGGCTACACCTTC. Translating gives CASSIMGQGNYGYTF.

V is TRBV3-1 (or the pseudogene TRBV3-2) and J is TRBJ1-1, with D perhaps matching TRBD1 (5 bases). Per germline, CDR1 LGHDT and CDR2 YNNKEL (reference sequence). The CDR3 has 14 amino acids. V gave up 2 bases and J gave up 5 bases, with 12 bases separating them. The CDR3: CASSQLQEGTEAFF. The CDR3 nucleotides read TGTGCCAGCAGCCAACTCCAGGAGGGGACTGAAGCTTTCTTT.

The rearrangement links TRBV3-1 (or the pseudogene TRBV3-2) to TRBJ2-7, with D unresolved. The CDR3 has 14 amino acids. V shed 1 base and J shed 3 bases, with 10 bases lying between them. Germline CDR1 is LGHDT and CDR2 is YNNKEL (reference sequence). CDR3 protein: CASSQGPTYYEQYF. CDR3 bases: TGTGCCAGCAGCCAAGGTCCAACTTACTACGAGCAGTACTTC.

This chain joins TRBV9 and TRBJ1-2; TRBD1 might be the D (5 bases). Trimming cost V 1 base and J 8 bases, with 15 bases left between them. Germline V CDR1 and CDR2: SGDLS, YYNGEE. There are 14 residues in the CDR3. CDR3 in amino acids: CASSVIPDSSGYTF. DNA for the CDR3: TGTGCCAGCAGCGTAATTCCCGACAGTTCGGGCTACACCTTC.

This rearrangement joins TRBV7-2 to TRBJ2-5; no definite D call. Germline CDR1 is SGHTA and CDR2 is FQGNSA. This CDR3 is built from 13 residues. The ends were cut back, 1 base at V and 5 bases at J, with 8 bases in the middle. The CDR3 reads CASSLVGAETQYF. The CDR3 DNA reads TGTGCCAGCAGCTTAGTGGGCGCGGAGACCCAGTACTTC.

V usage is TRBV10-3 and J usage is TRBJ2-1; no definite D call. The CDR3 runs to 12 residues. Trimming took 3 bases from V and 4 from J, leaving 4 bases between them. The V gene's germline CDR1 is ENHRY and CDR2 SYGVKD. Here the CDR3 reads CAISEQYNEQFF. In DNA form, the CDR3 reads TGTGCCATCAGTGAACAATACAATGAGCAGTTCTTC.

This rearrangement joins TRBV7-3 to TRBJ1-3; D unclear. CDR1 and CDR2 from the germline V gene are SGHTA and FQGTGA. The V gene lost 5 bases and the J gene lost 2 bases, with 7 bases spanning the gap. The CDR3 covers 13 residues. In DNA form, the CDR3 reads TGTGCCAGCAGCGTCCCCGCTGGAAACACCATATATTTT. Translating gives CASSVPAGNTIYF.

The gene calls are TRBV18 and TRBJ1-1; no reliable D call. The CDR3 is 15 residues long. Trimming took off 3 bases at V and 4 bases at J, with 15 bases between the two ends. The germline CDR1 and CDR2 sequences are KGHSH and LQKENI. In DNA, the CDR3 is TGTGCCAGCTCACCTAGTACGTCATCGGGCACTGAAGCTTTCTTT. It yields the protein CASSPSTSSGTEAFF.

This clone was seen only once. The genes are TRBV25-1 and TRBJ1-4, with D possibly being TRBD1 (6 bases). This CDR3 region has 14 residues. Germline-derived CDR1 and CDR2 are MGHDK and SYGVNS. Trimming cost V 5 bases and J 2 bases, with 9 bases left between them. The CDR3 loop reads CASSLGQTNEKLFF. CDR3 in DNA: TGTGCCAGCAGTCTCGGACAGACTAATGAAAAACTGTTTTTT.

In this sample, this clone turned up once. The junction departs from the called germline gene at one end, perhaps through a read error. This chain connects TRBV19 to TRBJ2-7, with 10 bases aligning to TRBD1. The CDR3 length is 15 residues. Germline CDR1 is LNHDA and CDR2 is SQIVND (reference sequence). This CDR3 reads CASSLAGTGDYEQYF. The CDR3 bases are TGTGCCAGTAGTTTAGCCGGGACAGGGGACTACGAGCAGTATTTC.

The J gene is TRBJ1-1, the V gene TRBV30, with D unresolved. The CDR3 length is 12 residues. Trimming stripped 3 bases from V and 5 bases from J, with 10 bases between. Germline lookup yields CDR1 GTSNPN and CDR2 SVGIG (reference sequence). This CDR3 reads CAWRGSGTEAFF. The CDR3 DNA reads TGTGCCTGGAGAGGGAGTGGGACTGAAGCTTTCTTT.

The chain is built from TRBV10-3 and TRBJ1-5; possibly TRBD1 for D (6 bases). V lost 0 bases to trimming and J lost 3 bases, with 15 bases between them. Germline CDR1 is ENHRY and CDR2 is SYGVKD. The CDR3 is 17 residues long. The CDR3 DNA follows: TGTGCCATCAGTGAGTCCCCTCGGACAGATCCCAATCAGCCCCAGCATTTT. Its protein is CAISESPRTDPNQPQHF.

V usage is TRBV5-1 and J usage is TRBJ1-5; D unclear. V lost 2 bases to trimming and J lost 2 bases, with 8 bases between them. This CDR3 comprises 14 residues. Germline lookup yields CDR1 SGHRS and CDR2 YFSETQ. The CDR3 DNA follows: TGCGCCAGCAGCTTCGAGGGAGGCAATCAGCCCCAGCATTTT. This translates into CASSFEGGNQPQHF.

CDR3 amino acids: CAISVGKGTGLNTEAFF. The CDR3 DNA reads as TGTGCCATCAGTGTTGGAAAAGGAACAGGGCTGAACACTGAAGCTTTCTTT. This rearrangement joins TRBV10-3 to TRBJ1-1, with D possibly matching TRBD1 (6 bases). The CDR3 is 17 residues long. Trimming removed 4 bases from V and 0 bases from J, with 18 bases in between. Germline V gives CDR1 ENHRY, CDR2 SYGVKD.

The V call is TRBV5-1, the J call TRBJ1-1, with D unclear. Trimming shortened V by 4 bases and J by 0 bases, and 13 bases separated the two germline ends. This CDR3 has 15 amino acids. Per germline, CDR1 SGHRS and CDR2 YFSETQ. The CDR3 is CASSPQAKMNTEAFF. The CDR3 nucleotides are TGCGCCAGCAGCCCGCAGGCAAAAATGAACACTGAAGCTTTCTTT. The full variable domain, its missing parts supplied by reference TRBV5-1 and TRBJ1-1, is KAGVTQTPRYLIKTRGQQVTLSCSPISGHRSVSWYQQTPGQGLQFLFEYFSETQRNKGNFPGRFSGRQFSNSRSEMNVSTLELGDSALYLCASSPQAKMNTEAFFGQGTRLTVV.

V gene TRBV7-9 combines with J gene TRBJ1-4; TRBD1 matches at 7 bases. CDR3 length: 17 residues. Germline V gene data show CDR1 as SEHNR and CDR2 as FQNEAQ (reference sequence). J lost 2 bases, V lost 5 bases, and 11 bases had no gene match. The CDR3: CASSPPPRGQTNEKLFF. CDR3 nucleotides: TGTGCCAGCAGCCCGCCCCCGAGGGGGCAGACTAATGAAAAACTGTTTTTT.

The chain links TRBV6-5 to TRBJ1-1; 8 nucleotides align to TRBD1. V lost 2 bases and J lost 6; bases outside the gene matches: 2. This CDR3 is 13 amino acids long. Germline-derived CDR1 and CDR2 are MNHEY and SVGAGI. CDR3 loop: CASSYLGQAEAFF. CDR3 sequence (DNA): TGTGCCAGCAGTTACCTGGGACAGGCTGAAGCTTTCTTT.

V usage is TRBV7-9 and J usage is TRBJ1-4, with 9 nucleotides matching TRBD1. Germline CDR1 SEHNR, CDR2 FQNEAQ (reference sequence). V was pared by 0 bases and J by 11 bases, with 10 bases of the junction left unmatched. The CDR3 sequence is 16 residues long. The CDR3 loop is CASSLAWTGEASKLFF. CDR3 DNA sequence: TGTGCCAGCAGCTTAGCATGGACAGGGGAAGCTAGTAAACTGTTTTTT.

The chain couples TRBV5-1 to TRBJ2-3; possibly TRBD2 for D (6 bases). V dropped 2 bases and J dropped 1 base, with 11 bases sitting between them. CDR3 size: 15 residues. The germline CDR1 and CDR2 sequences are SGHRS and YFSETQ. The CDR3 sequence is CASSFDGGGTDTQYF. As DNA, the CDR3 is TGCGCCAGCAGCTTTGATGGCGGGGGCACAGATACGCAGTATTTT.

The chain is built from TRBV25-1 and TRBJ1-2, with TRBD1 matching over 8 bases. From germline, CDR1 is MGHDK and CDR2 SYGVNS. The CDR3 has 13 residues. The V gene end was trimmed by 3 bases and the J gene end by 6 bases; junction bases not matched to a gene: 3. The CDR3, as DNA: TGTGCCAGCAGTGACCGGACAGGGAATGGCTACACCTTC. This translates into CASSDRTGNGYTF.